These 12 T cell receptor beta chains share one sample of origin, sequenced in a study of Graves' ophthalmopathy and Graves' hyperthyroidism. The authors amplified TCR beta CDR3 regions from RNA transcripts. HTBI primers were used in a first-round RT-PCR, which preceded a second-round multiplex PCR. Using its own MiXCR run on the multiplex PCR reads, TCRdb lists one record per CDR3 protein. Among about 660,000 distinct CDR3 sequences listed, under 50% were seen once. The sequencing input was peripheral blood. These TCRs come from an adult man with Graves' ophthalmopathy.

Comments on this clonotype: The conserved phenylalanine or tryptophan is not found at the CDR3 terminus, so this likely reflects a read error. The genes are TRBV5-4 and TRBJ1-1, with 8 bases identical to TRBD1. This CDR3 comprises 15 residues. Trimming at V came to 7 bases and at J to 4 bases, leaving 12 bases not matched to a gene. Germline V gene lookup returns CDR1 SGHNT and CDR2 YYREEE (reference sequence). Here the CDR3 DNA reads TGTGCCAGCGGCAACCCCATAACAGGGGGCACTGAAGCTTTCCTT. Translating it yields CASGNPITGGTEAFL.

This clonotype has just a few counts. The rearrangement uses TRBV10-3 and TRBJ1-1; 7 nucleotides align to TRBD1. The CDR3 runs 16 residues. Germline V gene data show CDR1 as ENHRY and CDR2 as SYGVKD. The J segment lost 1 base and the V segment lost 10 bases, leaving 15 bases of the junction unmatched. CDR3 DNA sequence: TGTGCCAGCAGCACTCATGGACAGGTCGGGAACACTGAAGCTTTCTTT. Translating gives CASSTHGQVGNTEAFF.

Worth noting for this clonotype: This sequence may be a read error, since a much larger clone differs from it by one base. This chain uses TRBV6-6 with TRBJ1-2, with 7 nucleotides matching TRBD1. V gave up 5 bases and J gave up 4 bases; unmatched junction bases: 7. The CDR3 length is 14 residues. Germline CDR1 MNHNY, CDR2 SVGAGI (reference sequence). The CDR3 sequence: CASSPLQGPYGYTF. In DNA, the CDR3 is TGTGCCAGCAGTCCGCTACAGGGGCCCTATGGCTACACCTTC.

There are many counts of this clonotype. The chain recombines TRBV6-5 with TRBJ1-2; tentative D call: TRBD1 (6 bases). The CDR3 contains 15 residues. Per germline, CDR1 MNHEY and CDR2 SVGAGI. V was clipped by 2 bases and J by 4 bases, with 14 bases between them. The CDR3 nucleotides are TGTGCCAGCAGTTACGGTGCCGACAGGCGCTATGGCTACACCTTC. It translates to CASSYGADRRYGYTF.

This clonotype came up many times. CDR3 bases: TGTGCCAGCAGTTCTCTAGCGGGAAGCCAAGAGACCCAGTACTTC. This gives the protein CASSSLAGSQETQYF. The V call is TRBV12-3 or TRBV12-4, the J call TRBJ2-5; TRBD2 aligns across 9 bases. The CDR3 consists of 15 residues. The junction had 4 bases not matched to a gene; V was cut back by 4 bases and J by 1 base.

The sample holds many counts of this clonotype. V is TRBV19 and J is TRBJ1-1, with D possibly matching TRBD1 (6 bases). Germline V CDR1 and CDR2: LNHDA, SQIVND (reference sequence). The CDR3 covers 14 residues. V dropped 3 bases and J dropped 5 bases, with 13 bases sitting between them. The CDR3 DNA reads TGTGCCAGTAGTATCCTTACAGGGAATACTGAAGCTTTCTTT. The encoded protein is CASSILTGNTEAFF.

With regard to this clonotype: One junction end disagrees with the germline gene, perhaps due to a read error. This chain connects TRBV7-9 to TRBJ1-6, with 9 bases aligning to TRBD1. CDR3 length: 16 residues. Germline V gives CDR1 SEHNR, CDR2 FQNEAQ (reference sequence). The CDR3 protein is CASSQDPGTGSSPLHF. The CDR3 DNA reads as TGCGCCAGCAGCCAAGATCCCGGGACAGGGTCCTCACCCCTCCACTTT. Full variable domain (missing parts from reference TRBV7-9 and TRBJ1-6): DTGVSQNPRHKITKRGQNVTFRCDPISEHNRLYWYRQTLGQGPEFLTYFQNEAQLEKSRLLSDRFSAERPKGSFSTLEIQRTEQGDSAMYLCASSQDPGTGSSPLHFGNGTRLTVT.

This clonotype was observed a few times. CDR3 nucleotides: TGTGCCAGCAGCCCCACTAGCGCCGGGGAGCTGTTTTTT. Encoded protein: CASSPTSAGELFF. This chain links TRBV7-3 with TRBJ2-2; 7 bases align to TRBD2. Germline trimming cut 5 bases from V and 6 bases from J; bases unmatched to any gene: 3. This CDR3 contains 13 residues. Germline lookup yields CDR1 SGHTA and CDR2 FQGTGA.

For this clonotype: One end of the junction is discordant with germline, which a read error may explain. The chain is built from TRBV29-1 and TRBJ1-1; D may be TRBD1 (5 bases). The CDR3 has 13 residues. The germline V gene has CDR1 SQVTM and CDR2 ANQGSEA. CDR3 sequence: CCVQLTGDTEAFF. CDR3 nucleotide sequence: TGCTGCGTTCAATTGACGGGGGACACTGAAGCTTTCTTT.

This clonotype was seen at least ten times. The chain links TRBV7-2 to TRBJ2-5; TRBD1 or TRBD2 may be the D gene (5 bases each). CDR1 is SGHTA, CDR2 FQGNSA, per germline. V dropped 5 bases and J dropped 0 bases, with 16 bases sitting between them. The CDR3 is 16 amino acids. The CDR3, as DNA: TGTGCCAGCAGCCAAGCTCGGGACGGGAACCAAGAGACCCAGTACTTC. It specifies CASSQARDGNQETQYF. Looking up the rest from reference TRBV7-2 and TRBJ2-5 gives the full variable domain: GAGVSQSPSNKVTEKGKDVELRCDPISGHTALYWYRQSLGQGLEFLIYFQGNSAPDKSGLPSDRFSAERTGGSVSTLTIQRTQQEDSAVYLCASSQARDGNQETQYFGPGTRLLVL.

This clonotype was counted between two and nine times. J is TRBJ1-4 and V is TRBV5-4; 8 bases match TRBD1. Germline loops: CDR1 SGHNT, CDR2 YYREEE (reference sequence). The CDR3 spans 16 residues. Germline trimming cut 4 bases from V and 3 bases from J; bases unmatched to any gene: 8. The CDR3, as DNA: TGTGCCAGCAGCGCCGGACAGGGCGGGTCTAATGAAAAACTGTTTTTT. This sequence encodes CASSAGQGGSNEKLFF.

The rearrangement links TRBV15 to TRBJ2-5; either TRBD1 or TRBD2 may supply D (5 bases each). The V gene's germline CDR1 is LNHNV and CDR2 YYDKDF (reference sequence). V lost 3 bases, J lost 5 bases, and 10 bases lay in between. The CDR3 loop spans 13 amino acids. DNA of the CDR3: TGTGCCACCAGCAGCAGGGACGGTGAGACCCAGTACTTC. Residues: CATSSRDGETQYF. The full variable domain, in which reference TRBV15 and TRBJ2-5 provide the parts outside the CDR3, is DAMVIQNPRYQVTQFGKPVTLSCSQTLNHNVMYWYQQKSSQAPKLLFHYYDKDFNNEADTPDNFQSRRPNTSFCFLDIRSPGLGDTAMYLCATSSRDGETQYFGPGTRLLVL.